Shown below are 7 T cell receptor beta chains from a single sample sequenced in a study of radiation and T cells in renal cell carcinoma. Produced via immunoSEQ multiplex PCR; TCRdb's table is partial and in-frame only. Counted here are more than 95,000 clones, around 83% occurring once; the ten biggest clones make up 3%. Time point here: baseline pretreatment blood. Treatment indicated: 15 Gy SBRT to primary tumor, nephrectomy 4 weeks later. Sequencing used blood, obtained from a patient whose treatment included radiotherapy and nephrectomy. The source of these receptors is a woman aged 60-70 years with renal cell carcinoma.

The chain combines TRBV6-1 with TRBJ1-5; D not resolved. The germline V gene has CDR1 MNHNS and CDR2 SASEGT. V shed 7 bases and J shed 3 bases, with 16 bases lying between them. This CDR3 comprises 15 residues. The CDR3, as DNA: TGTGCCAGCAAAGTAGGTAGGGCCCCCAATCAGCCCCAGCATTTT. Its translation: CASKVGRAPNQPQHF.

The chain is built from TRBV19 and TRBJ1-1; D unresolved. Trimming removed 4 bases from V and 0 bases from J, with 9 bases in between. The CDR3 extends over 14 amino acids. Germline CDR1 reads LNHDA; CDR2 reads SQIVND (reference sequence). The CDR3: CASSTPAMNTEAFF. The CDR3 DNA is TGTGCCAGTAGTACCCCAGCCATGAACACTGAAGCTTTCTTT.

CDR3 in DNA: TGTGCCAGCAGCCAAAGCTCCTACAATGAGCAGTTCTTC. This translates into CASSQSSYNEQFF. The chain recombines TRBV27 with TRBJ2-1; D unclear. In germline, CDR1 is MNHEY, CDR2 SMNVEV (reference sequence). V dropped 6 bases and J dropped 0 bases, with 6 bases sitting between them. CDR3 size: 13 residues.

V gene TRBV6-1 combines with J gene TRBJ1-6; D perhaps matches TRBD1 (5 bases). The germline CDR1 and CDR2 sequences are MNHNS and SASEGT. The ends were cut back, 2 bases at V and 10 bases at J, with 12 bases in the middle. The length of the CDR3 is 14 residues. The CDR3 loop reads CASSESGRGSPLHF. DNA for the CDR3: TGTGCCAGCAGTGAATCGGGGCGAGGATCACCCCTCCACTTT.

V gene TRBV7-8 combines with J gene TRBJ2-5; 7 bases align to TRBD1. The assigned J gene may be wrong: the sequence end matches TRBJ2-7 better. This CDR3 spans 14 amino acids. Germline values: CDR1 SGHVS, CDR2 FQNEAQ. CDR3 nucleotide sequence: TGTGCCAGCAGCTCCACCTCAGGGGGCTACGAGCAGTACTTC. Protein: CASSSTSGGYEQYF.

This clone is a singleton in its sample. The chain employs TRBV9 and TRBJ2-1, with D hard to call. CDR3 length: 17 residues. Trimming removed 0 bases from V and 5 bases from J, with 18 bases in between. In germline, CDR1 is SGDLS, CDR2 YYNGEE. This CDR3 reads CASSVARFTDGNNEQFF. CDR3 sequence (DNA): TGTGCCAGCAGCGTAGCCCGGTTCACCGACGGTAACAATGAGCAGTTCTTC. Filled out from reference TRBV9 and TRBJ2-1, the complete variable domain reads DSGVTQTPKHLITATGQRVTLRCSPRSGDLSVYWYQQSLDQGLQFLIQYYNGEERAKGNILERFSAQQFPDLHSELNLSSLELGDSALYFCASSVARFTDGNNEQFFGPGTRLTVL.

This clone was counted a single time. V gene TRBV4-1 combines with J gene TRBJ2-3, with D perhaps matching TRBD1 (5 bases). V lost 3 bases and J 1 base, leaving 17 bases between the germline ends. Germline V gene data show CDR1 as MGHRA and CDR2 as YSYEKL. The CDR3 runs 17 residues. The CDR3 spells CASSQARTMDGTDTQYF. The CDR3 DNA follows: TGCGCCAGCAGCCAGGCAAGGACAATGGACGGCACAGATACGCAGTATTTT.